A selection of T cell receptor beta chains follows, all from one sample in a study of vaccination and CD4 T cells after COVID-19. These TCRs are of unknown antigen specificity. TCRdb re-called the PCR reads with MiXCR, one entry per CDR3 protein. The sample carries about 15,000 distinct CDR3 sequences, approximately 73% recorded once. The material sequenced was CD4+ T cells from blood, cultured in vitro. The receptor set was obtained from a human donor who had recovered from COVID-19. Each CDR3 is given without its conserved first and last residue. Each record gives: clone size, J gene, V gene, CDR3 protein. Clone sizes are given selectively: once, few, many, or a class where the clone is expanded.

abundance: once
j_gene: TRBJ2-5
v_gene: TRBV7-6
CDR3aa: ASSLEWRDETQY

abundance: once
j_gene: TRBJ1-6
v_gene: TRBV19
CDR3aa: ASNGKGGVYNSPLH

abundance: NA
j_gene: TRBJ1-1
v_gene: TRBV20-1
CDR3aa: SARDPARQGKNTEAF

abundance: NA
j_gene: TRBJ1-2
v_gene: TRBV6-1
CDR3aa: ASSPRDRAWAGYT

abundance: few
j_gene: TRBJ1-6
v_gene: TRBV30
CDR3aa: AWSSTAPLH

abundance: NA
j_gene: TRBJ1-3
v_gene: TRBV30
CDR3aa: AWIGTASGNTIY

abundance: NA
j_gene: TRBJ2-3
v_gene: TRBV20-1
CDR3aa: SAPGSGRGTQY

abundance: once
j_gene: TRBJ2-5
v_gene: TRBV20-1
CDR3aa: SGRSLKSSYKETQY

abundance: NA
j_gene: TRBJ2-2
v_gene: TRBV6-2/TRBV6-3
CDR3aa: ASSYSGDTGELF

abundance: NA
j_gene: TRBJ1-6
v_gene: TRBV20-1
CDR3aa: SAGPGGTDNSPLH

abundance: NA
j_gene: TRBJ2-7
v_gene: TRBV6-2/TRBV6-3
CDR3aa: ASRGLAGVTYEQY

abundance: NA
j_gene: TRBJ2-4
v_gene: TRBV7-2
CDR3aa: ASSLGWQHEGIQY

abundance: NA
j_gene: TRBJ1-4
v_gene: TRBV7-9
CDR3aa: ASSLQQGTNEKLF

abundance: NA
j_gene: TRBJ1-5
v_gene: TRBV28
CDR3aa: ASSKARIDQPQH

abundance: once
j_gene: TRBJ1-3
v_gene: TRBV7-9
CDR3aa: ASSSPRGGSGNTIY

abundance: NA
j_gene: TRBJ2-7
v_gene: TRBV28
CDR3aa: ASSHPRGTLIYEQY

abundance: NA
j_gene: TRBJ1-3
v_gene: TRBV2
CDR3aa: ASTTQGSSGNTIY

abundance: NA
j_gene: TRBJ2-2
v_gene: TRBV6-5
CDR3aa: ASSYSTGELF

abundance: NA
j_gene: TRBJ1-2
v_gene: TRBV28
CDR3aa: ASNSLGGAYGYT

abundance: NA
j_gene: TRBJ1-6
v_gene: TRBV20-1
CDR3aa: SAERRGAYNSPLH

abundance: NA
j_gene: TRBJ1-4
v_gene: TRBV7-9
CDR3aa: ASSNIGALNEKLF

abundance: NA
j_gene: TRBJ1-2
v_gene: TRBV7-2
CDR3aa: ASSLAFQEGGYT

abundance: few
j_gene: TRBJ2-2
v_gene: TRBV20-1
CDR3aa: SARPPRGSNTGELF

abundance: NA
j_gene: TRBJ1-5
v_gene: TRBV9
CDR3aa: ASSVAGTDDQPQH

abundance: NA
j_gene: TRBJ1-5
v_gene: TRBV20-1
CDR3aa: SAHPPGRNQPQH

abundance: NA
j_gene: TRBJ1-5
v_gene: TRBV20-1
CDR3aa: SARNRVGNQPQH

abundance: few
j_gene: TRBJ1-2
v_gene: TRBV6-2/TRBV6-3
CDR3aa: ASRQPGQGGYT

abundance: NA
j_gene: TRBJ1-2
v_gene: TRBV12-3/TRBV12-4
CDR3aa: ASSFRGNYGYT

abundance: NA
j_gene: TRBJ1-5
v_gene: TRBV27
CDR3aa: ASSLLGGAWGNQPQH

abundance: NA
j_gene: TRBJ1-2
v_gene: TRBV5-6
CDR3aa: ASSLWDRRYGYT

abundance: few
j_gene: TRBJ2-5
v_gene: TRBV6-2/TRBV6-3
CDR3aa: ASSYLSGRNWETQY

abundance: NA
j_gene: TRBJ2-5
v_gene: TRBV19
CDR3aa: ASSLYQRLETQY

abundance: NA
j_gene: TRBJ1-2
v_gene: TRBV6-1
CDR3aa: ASWGINYGYT

abundance: NA
j_gene: TRBJ2-1
v_gene: TRBV7-7
CDR3aa: ASSLNYANYNEQF

abundance: few
j_gene: TRBJ1-6
v_gene: TRBV20-1
CDR3aa: SARSPGGTLH

abundance: few
j_gene: TRBJ1-5
v_gene: TRBV20-1
CDR3aa: SASPRTGDHQPQH

abundance: NA
j_gene: TRBJ2-2
v_gene: TRBV2
CDR3aa: ASGPRQGAGELF

abundance: NA
j_gene: TRBJ2-7
v_gene: TRBV20-1
CDR3aa: SSPRGQGEYEQY

abundance: NA
j_gene: TRBJ1-2
v_gene: TRBV4-1
CDR3aa: ASSNLGQGAGYT

abundance: NA
j_gene: TRBJ1-6
v_gene: TRBV2
CDR3aa: ASIPVGNSPLH

abundance: NA
j_gene: TRBJ2-2
v_gene: TRBV20-1
CDR3aa: SAQGPGVNTGELF

abundance: NA
j_gene: TRBJ1-5
v_gene: TRBV6-1
CDR3aa: ASSEVAGTSNQPQH

abundance: NA
j_gene: TRBJ1-3
v_gene: TRBV10-3
CDR3aa: AIRAPSGNTIH